Listed below are T cell receptor beta chains from one sample, sequenced in a study of cytomegalovirus exposure and HLA in healthy donors. The data were produced by immunoSEQ multiplex PCR, yet TCRdb's version contains in-frame clones alone and is incomplete. The table records about 130,000 clones, 80% to 90% of them present only once. Sequenced material: PBMCs. The receptors stem from a woman aged 25 to 39 in good health and CMV-seronegative. Both conserved end residues are part of each CDR3. A D gene is named only where the DNA matches it firmly.

V,D,length,J,CDR3,DNA
TRBV10-3,NA,14,TRBJ2-1,CAISDRASYNEQFF,TGTGCCATCAGTGACAGGGCCTCCTACAATGAGCAGTTCTTC
TRBV28,NA,16,TRBJ2-7,CASSLTPDQGLREQYF,TGTGCCAGCAGTTTGACCCCAGACCAGGGGCTTCGTGAGCAGTACTTC
TRBV9,NA,13,TRBJ2-2,CASRAEVDGELFF,TGTGCCAGCAGGGCGGAAGTAGACGGGGAGCTGTTTTTT
TRBV19,NA,15,TRBJ2-1,CASSPAGTPYNEQFF,TGTGCCAGTAGTCCCGCCGGGACACCCTACAATGAGCAGTTCTTC
TRBV4-1,NA,13,TRBJ1-2,CASSQVIYFGYTF,TGCGCCAGCAGCCAAGTAATCTATTTTGGCTACACCTTC
TRBV19,NA,14,TRBJ1-6,CASSILSDNSPLHF,TGTGCCAGTAGTATCCTGTCCGATAATTCACCCCTCCACTTT
TRBV6-6,NA,11,TRBJ1-1,CASSYSAEAFF,TGTGCCAGCAGTTACAGCGCTGAAGCTTTCTTT
TRBV6-1,TRBD1,18,TRBJ1-1,CASSGTTTGYTGVAEAFF,TGTGCCAGCAGTGGCACTACGACAGGGTATACTGGAGTCGCTGAAGCTTTCTTT
TRBV7-6,NA,15,TRBJ1-1,CASSASQGMNTEAFF,TGTGCCAGCAGCGCTAGCCAGGGGATGAACACTGAAGCTTTCTTT
TRBV10-3,NA,14,TRBJ2-7,CAISESNRVDEQYF,TGTGCCATCAGTGAGTCGAACAGGGTGGACGAGCAGTACTTC
TRBV7-9,TRBD1,16,TRBJ2-7,CASSLDTGGIQEEQYF,TGTGCCAGCAGCTTGGACACAGGGGGCATTCAGGAAGAGCAGTACTTC
TRBV6-5,NA,13,TRBJ2-7,CASSYSPDYEQYF,TGTGCCAGCAGTTACTCCCCAGACTACGAGCAGTACTTC
TRBV13,NA,16,TRBJ2-2,CASSKGLVRSVGELFF,TGTGCCAGCAGCAAGGGACTTGTCCGAAGTGTCGGGGAGCTGTTTTTT
TRBV4-1,NA,14,TRBJ2-7,CASSQVPASGEQYF,TGCGCCAGCAGCCAAGTACCAGCGTCGGGAGAGCAGTACTTC
TRBV5-1,NA,15,TRBJ2-1,CASSITISSYNEQFF,TGCGCCAGCAGCATTACAATCAGCTCCTACAATGAGCAGTTCTTC
TRBV4-3,NA,15,TRBJ2-4,CASSQDPGSGNIQYF,TGCGCCAGCAGCCAAGATCCAGGGTCGGGAAACATTCAGTACTTC
TRBV7-2,TRBD1,13,TRBJ1-4,CASRDREDEKLFF,TGTGCCTCCCGGGACAGGGAGGATGAAAAACTGTTTTTT
TRBV7-8,NA,13,TRBJ2-2,CASSLGGGGELFF,TGTGCCAGCAGCTTAGGAGGGGGCGGGGAGCTGTTTTTT
TRBV7-9,NA,16,TRBJ2-1,CASPSVGAQGGDEQFF,TGTGCCAGCCCTTCGGTTGGAGCCCAAGGGGGGGATGAGCAGTTCTTC